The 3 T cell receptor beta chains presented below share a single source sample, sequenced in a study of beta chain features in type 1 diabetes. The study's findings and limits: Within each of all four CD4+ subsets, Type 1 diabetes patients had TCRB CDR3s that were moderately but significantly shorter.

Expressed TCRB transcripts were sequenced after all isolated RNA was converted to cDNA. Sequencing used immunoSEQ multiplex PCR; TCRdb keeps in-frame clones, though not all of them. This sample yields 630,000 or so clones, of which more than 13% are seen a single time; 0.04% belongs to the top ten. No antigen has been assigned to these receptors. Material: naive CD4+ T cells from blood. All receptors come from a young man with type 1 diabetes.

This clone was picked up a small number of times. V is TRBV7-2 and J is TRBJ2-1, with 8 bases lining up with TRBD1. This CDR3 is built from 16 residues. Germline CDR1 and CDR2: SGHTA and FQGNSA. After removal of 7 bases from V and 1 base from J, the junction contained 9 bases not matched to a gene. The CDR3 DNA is TGTGCCAGCAAAGGACAGGGTGTAAGGTCCTACAATGAGCAGTTCTTC. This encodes CASKGQGVRSYNEQFF.

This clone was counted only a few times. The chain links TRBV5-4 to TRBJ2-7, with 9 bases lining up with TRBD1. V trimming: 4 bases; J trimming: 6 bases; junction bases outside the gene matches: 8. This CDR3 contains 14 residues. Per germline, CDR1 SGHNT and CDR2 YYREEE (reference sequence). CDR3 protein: CASSRGPQGAEQYF. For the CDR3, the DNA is TGTGCCAGCAGCCGTGGCCCACAGGGGGCCGAGCAGTACTTC.

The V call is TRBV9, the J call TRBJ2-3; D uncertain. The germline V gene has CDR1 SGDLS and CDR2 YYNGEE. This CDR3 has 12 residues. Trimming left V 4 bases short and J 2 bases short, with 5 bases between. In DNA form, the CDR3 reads TGTGCCAGCAGCCGGGCCACAGATACGCAGTATTTT. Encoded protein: CASSRATDTQYF.